This TCR beta chain was recovered during a study of regulatory T cells in long-lasting Graves disease (dated by TCRdb to about 2021). Regarding the study in general: In the newly diagnosed Graves' disease group, patients had been taking antithyroid drugs for less than 3 months. Persistent Graves' disease patients were compared with newly diagnosed Graves' disease patients by peripheral blood TCR sequencing and RNA sequencing. The study was conducted in China and was registered as a clinical trial. A total of 33 samples were covered by TCR sequencing, comprising some 13 persistent and 20 newly diagnosed Graves' disease patients.

About this clonotype itself: It has no known antigen specificity. Since a much larger clone is just one base distant, this may be a read error.

CDR1 MDHEN and CDR2 SYDVKM are derived from the germline V gene. From the cysteine up to the phenylalanine, the CDR3 has a length of 12 residues. The DNA shown is the 36-base CDR3, in frame from base 1. Trimming costs V 4 bases and J 11 bases, and their ends lie 12 bases apart. Libraries came from multiplex PCR. The instrument was an Illumina HiSeq 4000. iRepertoire HTBI primers and Arm-PCR amplification of CDR3 regions were used to construct TCR beta libraries. PCR products were gel purified before sequencing. Per the source publication's procedure: Gene usage analysis of CDR3 amino acid clonotypes used the 50 to 70 TRBV and more than 13 TRBJ segments found across samples. COPE and FqMerger were used to merge filtered high-quality paired reads into contigs. Contigs were aligned with BLAST to IMGT TRBV, TRBD and TRBJ reference genes, and CDR3 was defined per IMGT. Any clonotype with a frequency above 0.1% was classified as a highly expanded clone. Shannon entropy was used to measure repertoire diversity, and the Gini coefficient was used to measure V-J evenness. Clonotypes shared by more than one individual were considered public. TCRdb redid the processing of the public reads, applying fastp at Q25 and MiXCR, and retained in-frame beta chains. Every CDR3 protein is listed once, alongside the most common genes and DNA of its rows. In this record, the V and J calls reflect TCRdb's handling and not the investigators' own analysis. This sample lists around 450,000 distinct CDR3 sequences; around 15% were detected once. The top ten clones comprise 10% to 15% of the sample.

What the study reported, not specific to this receptor: The study examined only peripheral blood because the primary lesion, thyroid tissue, could not be accessed. More public clonotypes were shared among persistent patients (under 3,000) than among newly diagnosed patients (966). Persistent disease showed preferential use of TRBV28, TRBJ1-2 and TRBJ2-5, whereas newly diagnosed disease favored TRBV20-1 and TRBJ2-1. As a limitation, the authors acknowledged that the small sample size may reduce accuracy. Lower TCR Shannon entropy and fewer highly expanded clones were observed in persistent Graves' disease patients than in newly diagnosed patients, which suggested clonal expansion. Only the TCR beta chain was sequenced and analyzed.

Sample time point, as interpreted from the label and publication: newly diagnosed GD, antithyroid drugs for less than 3 months. For both TCR sequencing and RNA sequencing, RNA was extracted from PBMCs in TRIzol. Graves' disease was diagnosed according to American Thyroid Association guidelines. The patients came from an endocrinology department in Xi'an, China. From each patient, 7.5 to 10 milliliters of peripheral blood was collected into an EDTA anticoagulant tube. Ficoll Paque Plus density gradient separation was used to isolate PBMCs, and no further T cell sorting was performed. An Agilent 2100 Bioanalyzer and agarose gel were used to check RNA quality, and a NanoDrop 2000 was used to measure RNA concentration. The same data also contributed to another study, on T cells in Graves' hyperthyroidism and ophthalmopathy. From the second report: Stable Graves' hyperthyroidism was defined as no progression to ophthalmopathy during 18 months of follow-up. The hyperthyroidism patients were between 18 and 65 years old and newly diagnosed, with a disease duration of less than 2 months. Any patient with an uncontrolled infection, another autoimmune disease, pregnancy or lactation was excluded. Diagnoses were based on clinical symptoms, serum thyroxine and TRAb, thyroid ultrasound and orbital computed tomography. The first round of RT-PCR for the TCR CDR3 was performed with the HTBI primer set and the Qiagen OneStep RT-PCR kit. Most expanded thyroid clonotypes (frequency above 0.001) were also detected in blood, a finding suggesting that blood repertoires may reflect thyroid immune responses. In cross-validation, a model built on a 13 V-J signature told ophthalmopathy apart from stable hyperthyroidism with approximately 90% sensitivity and approximately 81% specificity, and in testing the same model reached 80%/75%. In validation, the model predicted progression to ophthalmopathy a median of approximately 6.3 months before onset, with around 70% sensitivity and nearly 75% specificity. To identify TCR V-J signatures that set the groups apart, the researchers used a discovery cohort of about a hundred patients, made up of 40 to 45 with Graves' ophthalmopathy and some 56 with stable Graves' hyperthyroidism. An independent validation cohort of around 19 hyperthyroidism patients and approximately 16 patients who later progressed to ophthalmopathy tested prospective prediction of ophthalmopathy. The 95 to 100 discovery patients were randomly divided into training and test sets at a 7:3 ratio. In roughly six Graves' hyperthyroidism patients, the study also compared T-cell repertoires from thyroid tissue with T-cell repertoires from blood. Following sampling, methimazole starting at 30 mg daily was given to hyperthyroidism patients, and high-dose intravenous methylprednisolone was given to ophthalmopathy patients. A second multiplex PCR round built the libraries, followed by size selection and purification. Sequencing of the libraries was done on an Illumina HiSeq2000 using paired-end 100 bp reads. SOAPnuke was used to process the raw data, with reads discarded if the reads contained adapters or uncalled bases, had a mean Phred below 15, or lacked an exact constant-primer or identifier match. COPE v1.2.5 was used to merge high-quality paired reads, and clonotypes were defined as unique nucleotide sequences. Clonotypes were aligned to IMGT TRBV, TRBD and TRBJ reference segments using MiTCR v1.1. The analysis included only V-J combinations with a frequency above 0.0001, which together covered 99% to 99.2% of the repertoires. The TCS score was defined as the ratio of F50 (clonal expansion) to E x V (chaos), calculated using BLOSUM62-based TCRdist between CDR3 peptides within each V-J. Welch's t-statistics and random forest reduced 514 V-J features to under 15, which were used in a naive Bayes classifier (R e1071). No statistical method was used to set the sample size in advance, and investigators knew the group allocation. The paper reports TCR Vbeta CDR3 sequencing of some 140 peripheral blood samples: 43 ophthalmopathy, approximately 74 hyperthyroidism and 17 progressor patients.

This specimen consisted of peripheral blood mononuclear cells (PBMCs), obtained at new diagnosis, from a patient treated with antithyroid drugs. This TCR was sampled from a man in his forties or fifties with Graves disease. Donor details come from another sample of the same person, matched by shared clones. The chain employs TRBV28 and TRBJ1-5, with the D gene not clear enough to name. Here is the DNA: TGTGCCAGCAGTTCATCCGGGGTGTCCCAGCATTTT. Translated, this gives CASSSSGVSQHF.